This TCR beta chain stems from a study of T cell responses to AZD1222 COVID-19 vaccine. Findings of the study overall: Spike was spanned by vaccine-associated CD4 TCRs, with dominance at 160-218 and 743-854.

Remarks on this clone: Its antigen is currently unknown.

The table came from immunoSEQ multiplex PCR; TCRdb's copy has only in-frame clones and leaves some out. The sample yields 130,000 or so clones, around 90% seen once. This CDR3 region has 16 residues. Germline loops: CDR1 SGHDT, CDR2 YYEEEE. V was trimmed by 4 bases and J by 10 bases, leaving 24 bases between them. The receptor's source is an adult who received the MenACWY meningococcal vaccine as a control. The sequences come from peripheral blood, collected 28 days after the second dose of the MenACWY control vaccine. The chain has TRBV5-6 and TRBJ2-1; D assignment may be TRBD1 or TRBD2 (6 bases each). DNA of the CDR3: TGTGCCAGCAGCCCCCTTGGGGGGCGGAGTGGAAGGGAGCAGTTCTTC. Its protein product is CASSPLGGRSGREQFF.